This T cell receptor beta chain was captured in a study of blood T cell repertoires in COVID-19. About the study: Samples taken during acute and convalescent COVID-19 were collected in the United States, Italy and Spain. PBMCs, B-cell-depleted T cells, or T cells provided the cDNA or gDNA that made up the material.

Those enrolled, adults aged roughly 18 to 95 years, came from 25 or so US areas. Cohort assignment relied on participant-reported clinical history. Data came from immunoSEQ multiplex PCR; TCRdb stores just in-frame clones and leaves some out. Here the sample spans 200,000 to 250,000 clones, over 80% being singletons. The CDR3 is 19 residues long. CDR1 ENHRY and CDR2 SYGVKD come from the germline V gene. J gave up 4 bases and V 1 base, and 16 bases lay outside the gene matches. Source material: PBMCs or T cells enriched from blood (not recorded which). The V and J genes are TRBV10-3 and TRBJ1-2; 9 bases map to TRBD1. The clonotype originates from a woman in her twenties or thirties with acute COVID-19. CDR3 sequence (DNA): TGTGCCATCAGTGAGTGGGACCGGGACAGGGAAAGGGCGGTCTATGGCTACACCTTC. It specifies CAISEWDRDRERAVYGYTF.